These T cell receptor beta chains were read from a single sample in a study of T and B cells in COVID-19 patients. Each CDR3 protein gets one entry after TCRdb re-called the multiplex PCR reads with MiXCR. The sample contains under 6,000 distinct CDR3 sequences, 27% of which appear only once. Specimen: blood. Receptor source: a human donor with active COVID-19. The CDR3 runs from the conserved cysteine through the conserved F or W.

v_call cdr3_aa
TRBV14 CASSQDGDTQYF
TRBV6-5 CASSGSTGTISNQPQHF
TRBV18 CASSPNGQNIQYF
TRBV19 CASSSKGRVIQYF
TRBV6-5 CASSERLTDTQYF
TRBV10-1 CASSVVASTDTQYF
TRBV7-2 CASSLRRRVGRINEQFF
TRBV7-2 CASTPTPGSSYEQYF
TRBV6-2/TRBV6-3 CASSYEDLSASSTDTQYF
TRBV27 CASSLDSKNSNQPQHF